The 23 T cell receptor beta chains given below trace back to one sample, sequenced in a study of cytomegalovirus exposure and HLA in healthy donors. PCR was performed using 60 Vbeta and 13 Jbeta primers. Data came from immunoSEQ multiplex PCR; TCRdb stores just in-frame clones and leaves some out. The repertoire includes 150,000 or so clones, over 60% of them detected once, and around 1.5% sits in the top ten. The sample comprised PBMCs. The receptor source for this set is a female donor in good health and CMV-seronegative.

The CDR3 reads CASRGGQVETGELFF. In DNA form, the CDR3 reads TGTGCCAGCAGGGGGGGACAGGTGGAGACCGGGGAGCTGTTTTTT. The rearrangement joins TRBV2 to TRBJ2-2; TRBD1 aligns across 8 bases. CDR1 is SNHLY, CDR2 FYNNEI, per germline. This CDR3 comprises 15 residues. V lost 6 bases, J lost 5 bases, and 8 bases stayed unmatched.

The chain links TRBV11-2 to TRBJ2-7; tentatively, D is TRBD1 (5 bases). CDR1 is SGHAT, CDR2 FQNNGV, per germline. The CDR3 covers 14 residues. Between the trimmed V and J ends, which lost 5 bases and 1 base, there was a span of 12 bases. CDR3 nucleotide sequence: TGTGCCAGCAGCCACAGTCAGGGATCCTACGAGCAGTACTTC. Its translation: CASSHSQGSYEQYF.

The chain is built from TRBV6-1 and TRBJ1-2; 9 positions match TRBD1. Germline CDR1 is MNHNS and CDR2 is SASEGT. The V and J ends lost 6 bases and 4 bases, in that order; junction bases with no gene match: 9. The CDR3 spans 15 residues. CDR3 DNA: TGTGCCAGCAGGGCCGGGACAGGGTATTTCTATGGCTACACCTTC. It codes for CASRAGTGYFYGYTF.

The chain carries TRBV5-1 and TRBJ2-7; 8 bases fit TRBD1. CDR1 and CDR2 (germline): SGHRS, YFSETQ. The ends lost 4 bases at V and 2 bases at J; junction bases unmatched: 5. This CDR3 comprises 14 residues. For the CDR3, the DNA is TGCGCCAGCAGCCCCGGACAGGGCGCCTACGAGCAGTACTTC. Translation: CASSPGQGAYEQYF. The variable domain in full, with the rest retrieved from reference TRBV5-1 and TRBJ2-7, is KAGVTQTPRYLIKTRGQQVTLSCSPISGHRSVSWYQQTPGQGLQFLFEYFSETQRNKGNFPGRFSGRQFSNSRSEMNVSTLELGDSALYLCASSPGQGAYEQYFGPGTRLTVT.

The J gene is TRBJ2-5, the V gene TRBV6-1; D perhaps matches TRBD2 (7 bases). The DNA end lines up better with TRBJ2-7; the J call may be wrong. The CDR3 length is 12 residues. CDR1 is MNHNS and CDR2 is SASEGT in the germline V gene. In DNA form, the CDR3 reads TGTGCCAGCATGTGGGGGGGGCGCGAGCAGTACTTC. This translates into CASMWGGREQYF.

The chain carries TRBV5-1 and TRBJ1-6; D is undetermined. CDR1 is SGHRS and CDR2 is YFSETQ in the germline V gene. V lost 4 bases and J 2 bases, leaving 10 bases between the germline ends. CDR3 length equals 15 residues. CDR3 loop: CASSTSGTYNSPLHF. CDR3 nucleotide sequence: TGCGCCAGCAGCACTTCGGGAACCTATAATTCACCCCTCCACTTT.

The rearrangement joins TRBV9 to TRBJ2-7; perhaps TRBD2 as D (6 bases). CDR3 length: 14 residues. CDR1 is SGDLS and CDR2 is YYNGEE in the germline V gene. V was clipped by 4 bases and J by 5 bases, with 16 bases between them. CDR3 amino acids: CASSYREGGDEQYF. DNA of the CDR3: TGTGCCAGCAGCTACCGGGAAGGCGGGGACGAGCAGTACTTC.

This clone turned up a few times. The rearrangement uses TRBV7-9 and TRBJ2-1, with 11 bases matching TRBD1. This CDR3 comprises 16 residues. Germline CDR1 and CDR2: SEHNR and FQNEAQ (reference sequence). The J segment lost 0 bases and the V segment lost 5 bases, leaving 3 bases of the junction unmatched. The CDR3 sequence: CASSTGTGGSYNEQFF. CDR3 bases: TGTGCCAGCAGCACGGGGACAGGGGGCTCCTACAATGAGCAGTTCTTC.

J is TRBJ1-2 and V is TRBV19; D possibly corresponds to TRBD1 (6 bases). Germline V CDR1 and CDR2: LNHDA, SQIVND (reference sequence). V was cut by 4 bases and J by 2 bases, with 17 bases left in between. CDR3 length: 16 amino acids. CDR3 sequence (DNA): TGTGCCAGTAGTAAAATCGGGGGGGCCGGGAACTATGGCTACACCTTC. This gives the protein CASSKIGGAGNYGYTF.

The chain couples TRBV27 to TRBJ2-3; the match to TRBD2 covers 7 bases. V gave up 6 bases and J gave up 2 bases; unmatched junction bases: 8. The V gene's germline CDR1 is MNHEY and CDR2 SMNVEV (reference sequence). The CDR3 is 15 residues long. The CDR3 DNA sequence: TGTGCCAGCAGGCCTCGGGGGGAGTCCACAGATACGCAGTATTTT. Its protein is CASRPRGESTDTQYF.

The chain is built from TRBV6-6 and TRBJ1-1; D uncertain. Germline CDR1 MNHNY, CDR2 SVGAGI (reference sequence). The CDR3 extends over 15 amino acids. V lost 2 bases to trimming and J lost 3 bases, with 13 bases between them. The CDR3 protein is CASSYSTRSHTEAFF. Here the CDR3 DNA reads TGTGCCAGCAGTTACAGTACGAGGTCCCACACTGAAGCTTTCTTT.

This chain joins TRBV27 and TRBJ2-7; the match to TRBD2 covers 8 bases. The CDR3 is 17 amino acids. After removal of 6 bases from V and 0 bases from J, the junction contained 13 bases not matched to a gene. Germline V CDR1 and CDR2: MNHEY, SMNVEV (reference sequence). Here the CDR3 DNA reads TGTGCCAGCAGGCCTAAACCGACTAGCGTGGTCTCCTACGAGCAGTACTTC. Translated, it gives CASRPKPTSVVSYEQYF.

This clone was counted once. The chain recombines TRBV7-8 with TRBJ1-2; 9 nucleotides align to TRBD1. The CDR3 runs 15 residues. The V gene end was trimmed by 5 bases and the J gene end by 8 bases; junction bases not matched to a gene: 12. Germline V gives CDR1 SGHVS, CDR2 FQNEAQ. The DNA of the CDR3 is TGTGCCAGCAGCAAATGGACAGGGGATTACGGCGGCTACACCTTC. Translation: CASSKWTGDYGGYTF. Full variable domain (rest looked up from reference TRBV7-8 and TRBJ1-2): GAGVSQSPRYKVAKRGQDVALRCDPISGHVSLFWYQQALGQGPEFLTYFQNEAQLDKSGLPSDRFFAERPEGSVSTLKIQRTQQEDSAVYLCASSKWTGDYGGYTFGSGTRLTVV.

This clone was picked up a small number of times. This chain joins TRBV19 and TRBJ1-3, with 7 nucleotides matching TRBD1. The CDR3 spans 14 residues. The V segment lost 5 bases and the J segment 2 bases; nucleotides outside the gene matches: 3. Germline loops: CDR1 LNHDA, CDR2 SQIVND (reference sequence). The CDR3 protein is CASSDGQAGNTIYF. In DNA, the CDR3 is TGTGCCAGTAGTGATGGACAGGCTGGAAACACCATATATTTT.

The chain couples TRBV2 to TRBJ2-3; 7 bases match TRBD2. V dropped 8 bases and J dropped 6; count of bases not matched to a gene: 8. This CDR3 spans 13 amino acids. Looked up from germline, CDR1 is SNHLY and CDR2 is FYNNEI. CDR3 protein: CASRTGGSDTQYF. The CDR3 nucleotides are TGTGCCAGCCGAACGGGGGGATCGGATACGCAGTATTTT. The full variable domain, with the rest looked up from reference TRBV2 and TRBJ2-3, is EPEVTQTPSHQVTQMGQEVILRCVPISNHLYFYWYRQILGQKVEFLVSFYNNEISEKSEIFDDQFSVERPDGSNFTLKIRSTKLEDSAMYFCASRTGGSDTQYFGPGTRLTVL.

V and J are TRBV27 and TRBJ2-6, with 12 bases matching TRBD1. Losses at the gene ends were 4 bases for V and 2 bases for J; bases not matched to a gene: 9. Germline lookup yields CDR1 MNHEY and CDR2 SMNVEV (reference sequence). The CDR3 has 19 residues. The DNA for the CDR3 is TGTGCCAGCAGTTCGGGACAGGGGGCGTCGTCCGCTGGGGCCAACGTCCTGACTTTC. It is translated as CASSSGQGASSAGANVLTF. The complete variable domain, with remaining parts taken from reference TRBV27 and TRBJ2-6, reads EAQVTQNPRYLITVTGKKLTVTCSQNMNHEYMSWYRQDPGLGLRQIYYSMNVEVTDKGDVPEGYKVSRKEKRNFPLILESPSPNQTSLYFCASSSGQGASSAGANVLTFGAGSRLTVL.

This chain connects TRBV5-1 to TRBJ1-6; the D gene is possibly TRBD1 (5 bases). The CDR3 has 16 residues. V lost 3 bases to trimming and J lost 9 bases, with 19 bases between them. From germline, CDR1 is SGHRS and CDR2 YFSETQ. In nucleotides, the CDR3 is TGCGCCAGCAGCTCCTCTCGGGGGGGACTTGGTTCACCCCTCCACTTT. It specifies CASSSSRGGLGSPLHF.

CDR3 coding DNA: TGTGCCAGCAGTAACCCGGGACAGGGAAGGGAGCAGTACTTC. This codes for CASSNPGQGREQYF. The chain combines TRBV6-6 with TRBJ2-7, with 9 nucleotides matching TRBD1. J lost 7 bases, V lost 5 bases, and 9 bases had no gene match. The germline gives CDR1 MNHNY, CDR2 SVGAGI (reference sequence). The CDR3 extends over 14 amino acids.

The V gene is TRBV29-1, the J gene TRBJ1-2, with D possibly matching TRBD1 (5 bases). Germline-derived CDR1 and CDR2 are SQVTM and ANQGSEA. The ends were cut back, 7 bases at V and 1 base at J, with 16 bases in the middle. This CDR3 is 14 amino acids long. The DNA of the CDR3 is TGCAGCGCCTGGGCCGGGGGTGATAACTATGGCTACACCTTC. Its translation: CSAWAGGDNYGYTF. The full variable domain, in which reference TRBV29-1 and TRBJ1-2 provide the parts outside the CDR3, is SAVISQKPSRDICQRGTSLTIQCQVDSQVTMMFWYRQQPGQSLTLIATANQGSEATYESGFVIDKFPISRPNLTFSTLTVSNMSPEDSSIYLCSAWAGGDNYGYTFGSGTRLTVV.

This clone was seen a single time. The chain carries TRBV5-6 and TRBJ2-3, with no clear D. CDR1 is SGHDT, CDR2 YYEEEE, per germline. V shed 0 bases and J shed 11 bases, with 10 bases lying between them. The CDR3 is 12 residues long. The DNA for the CDR3 is TGTGCCAGCAGCTTGGGGTCAGGCCTGCAGTATTTT. This sequence encodes CASSLGSGLQYF.

The rearrangement joins TRBV9 to TRBJ2-2, with D unclear. Trimming left V 0 bases short and J 5 bases short, with 20 bases between. CDR3 length: 18 amino acids. Germline V CDR1 and CDR2: SGDLS, YYNGEE. The CDR3 region is CASSVASSARSGTGELFF. Here the CDR3 DNA reads TGTGCCAGCAGCGTAGCTTCTTCAGCGAGGTCGGGTACCGGGGAGCTGTTTTTT.

V is TRBV10-3 and J is TRBJ1-6; 7 nucleotides agree with TRBD1. Per the germline V gene, CDR1 is ENHRY and CDR2 is SYGVKD. Germline trimming cut 0 bases from V and 5 bases from J; bases unmatched to any gene: 7. This CDR3 is 17 amino acids long. CDR3 region: CAISESPGQRDNSPLHF. In DNA form, the CDR3 reads TGTGCCATCAGTGAGTCTCCGGGACAGCGGGATAATTCACCCCTCCACTTT.

This clone came up a few times. The chain recombines TRBV28 with TRBJ2-6, with D possibly being TRBD1 (6 bases). V dropped 5 bases and J dropped 0 bases, with 17 bases sitting between them. The CDR3 has 18 residues. Germline V gene lookup returns CDR1 MDHEN and CDR2 SYDVKM. The CDR3 DNA is TGTGCCAGCAGTAAAGCAGGACAGACCTACTCTGGGGCCAACGTCCTGACTTTC. It encodes CASSKAGQTYSGANVLTF.